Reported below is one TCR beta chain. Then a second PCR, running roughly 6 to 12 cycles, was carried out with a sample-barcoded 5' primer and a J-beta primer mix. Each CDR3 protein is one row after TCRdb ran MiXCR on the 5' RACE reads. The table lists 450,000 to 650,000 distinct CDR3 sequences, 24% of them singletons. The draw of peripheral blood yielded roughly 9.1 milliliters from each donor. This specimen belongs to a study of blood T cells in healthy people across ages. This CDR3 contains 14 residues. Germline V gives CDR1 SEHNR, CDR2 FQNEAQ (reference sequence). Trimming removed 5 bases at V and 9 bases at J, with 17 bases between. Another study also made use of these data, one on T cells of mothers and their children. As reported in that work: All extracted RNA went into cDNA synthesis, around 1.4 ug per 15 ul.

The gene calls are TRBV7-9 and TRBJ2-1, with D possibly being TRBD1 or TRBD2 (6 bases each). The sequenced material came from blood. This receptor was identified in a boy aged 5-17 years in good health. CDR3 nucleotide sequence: TGTGCCAGCAGCCCGCCGGGAGTAGGGGGTGAGCAGTTCTTC. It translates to CASSPPGVGGEQFF.